A selection of T cell receptor beta chains follows, all from one sample in a study of T cell responses to AZD1222 COVID-19 vaccine. Here immunoSEQ multiplex PCR was the method, and the copy in TCRdb shows in-frame clones only, minus some. The data contain fewer than 150,000 clones, 93% of them singletons. The sequencing here drew on peripheral blood, taken on day 0 of AZD1222 vaccination. The origin of the receptors is an adult in good health. Each CDR3 is given with its conserved first and last residue. The D gene is left open where the match is weak. Clone size, where shown, is once, few, many, or a class for clones that have expanded.

j_call v_call clone_size d_call cdr3_nt cdr3_aa
TRBJ2-3 TRBV6-6 - TRBD1 TGTGCCAGCAGTCCCACCGGACAGGGTGGGGGCACAGATACGCAGTATTTT CASSPTGQGGGTDTQYF
TRBJ2-1 TRBV7-8 - TRBD2 TGTGCCAGCAGCCCCAGACTAGCGGGAGGGCTACACGAGCAGTTCTTC CASSPRLAGGLHEQFF
TRBJ2-2 TRBV4-2 - - TGTGCCAGCAGCCAATCCGAACGGGACCTGCTTAATACCGGGGAGCTGTTTTTT CASSQSERDLLNTGELFF
TRBJ1-1 TRBV12-3/TRBV12-4 - - TGTGCCAGCAGCCTAGGGAAGAACACTGAAGCTTTCTTT CASSLGKNTEAFF
TRBJ2-3 TRBV7-6 - TRBD2 TGTGCCAGCAGCTTATGCGGGAGGGCCTCAGATACGCAGTATTTT CASSLCGRASDTQYF
TRBJ2-1 TRBV5-1 - - TGCGCCAGCAGCTTGGGGCAGGCCGCCTACAATGAGCAGTTCTTC CASSLGQAAYNEQFF
TRBJ2-7 TRBV7-8 - TRBD2 TGTGCCAGCAGCTTAGTAGGACTAGTCTACGAGCAGTACTTC CASSLVGLVYEQYF
TRBJ1-2 TRBV19 - - TGTGCCAGTAGTACATACGCGACAGCTTTAGCTAACTATGGCTACACCTTC CASSTYATALANYGYTF
TRBJ2-1 TRBV5-1 - TRBD2 TGCGCCAGCAGCTTTCTTAGCGGGGGTTTCAATGAGCAGTTCTTC CASSFLSGGFNEQFF
TRBJ2-7 TRBV18 - - TGTGCCAGCTCACCACCTGACACCCCATACGAGCAGTACTTC CASSPPDTPYEQYF
TRBJ1-4 TRBV10-3 - - TGTGCCATCAGTGAAGCAAGAATACTACCAACTAATGAAAAACTGTTTTTT CAISEARILPTNEKLFF
TRBJ2-7 TRBV6-1 few TRBD1 TGTGCCAGCAGTGAGAGGGGGACAGAGGCCTACGAGCAGTACTTC CASSERGTEAYEQYF
TRBJ1-2 TRBV5-1 - TRBD1 TGCGCCAGCAGCTTGGCAGGGGGCGGATACGGCTACACCTTC CASSLAGGGYGYTF
TRBJ2-1 TRBV4-2 - - TGTGCCAGCAGCCGCGGAGTAGGGTCCTACAATGAGCAGTTCTTC CASSRGVGSYNEQFF
TRBJ2-2 TRBV9 - - TGTGCCAGCAGCGTTGTCGGGAACACCGGGGAGCTGTTTTTT CASSVVGNTGELFF
TRBJ1-1 TRBV2 - TRBD1 TGTGCCAGCAGTGAACTGGGAACAGGGGGCAACACTGAAGCTTTCTTT CASSELGTGGNTEAFF
TRBJ2-1 TRBV24-1 - TRBD2 TGTGCCACCAGTTGGACTAGCGGGGGATACAATGAGCAGTTCTTC CATSWTSGGYNEQFF
TRBJ2-2 TRBV30 - - TGTGCCTGGGGAAGGGGGAGTAACACCGGGGAGCTGTTTTTT CAWGRGSNTGELFF
TRBJ1-1 TRBV19 - TRBD1 TGTGCCAGTAGTATTAGGGGACAGATTGAAGCTTTCTTT CASSIRGQIEAFF
TRBJ1-1 TRBV7-9 - - TGTGCCAGCAGCCCGTCGGTTGGGGCTTTCTTT CASSPSVGAFF
TRBJ2-5 TRBV6-5 once - TGTGCCAGCAGTTACACCACCAATCCACGGGGAGAGACCCAGTACTTC CASSYTTNPRGETQYF
TRBJ1-1 TRBV19 once TRBD1 TGTGCCAGTAGCATCGACAGGGAATCTGAAGCTTTCTTT CASSIDRESEAFF
TRBJ2-7 TRBV27 - TRBD2 TGTGCCAGCAGCGGGACTAGTTTCTCCTACGAGCAGTACTTC CASSGTSFSYEQYF
TRBJ1-6 TRBV5-1 - - TGCGCCAGCAGGAATCAGGGAAATTCACCCCTCCACTTT CASRNQGNSPLHF
TRBJ1-2 TRBV19 once - TGTGCCAGTACCGACCCCGGAGGGTTCTCCTATGGCTACACCTTC CASTDPGGFSYGYTF
TRBJ1-6 TRBV30 - - TGTGCCTGGAGGGCTCGGGGCTCCTATAATTCACCCCTCCACTTT CAWRARGSYNSPLHF
TRBJ2-5 TRBV5-1 - - TGCGCCAGCAGCTTGAACGGTAACCAAGAGACCCAGTACTTC CASSLNGNQETQYF
TRBJ1-2 TRBV28 - TRBD1 TGTGCCAGCAGGCGCCTCAGGGGGCTTCATGGCTACACCTTC CASRRLRGLHGYTF
TRBJ1-4 TRBV2 - - TGTGCCAGCGATGGGCTTACAACTAATGAAAAACTGTTTTTT CASDGLTTNEKLFF
TRBJ2-3 TRBV7-2 - - TGTGCCAGCAGCTTAGACCCCAGGGCAGGGGTGACAGATACGCAGTATTTT CASSLDPRAGVTDTQYF
TRBJ2-3 TRBV7-3 - TRBD2 TGTGCCAGCAGCTTATCCGGGCGGGGGGCAGATACGCAGTATTTT CASSLSGRGADTQYF
TRBJ2-3 TRBV10-3 once TRBD2 TGTGCCATCAGTGAGGCAGCGGGAGGGCGCACAGATACGCAGTATTTT CAISEAAGGRTDTQYF
TRBJ2-5 TRBV27 once - TGTGCCAGCAGTTTACGACACCCAAGAGAGACCCAGTACTTC CASSLRHPRETQYF
TRBJ2-7 TRBV28 few - TGTGCCAGCAGACAGGGCTCCTACGAGCAGTACTTC CASRQGSYEQYF
TRBJ2-5 TRBV5-1 - - TGCGCCAGCAGCTTTTTAGGGGACCAAGAGACCCAGTACTTC CASSFLGDQETQYF
TRBJ2-1 TRBV6-5 - - TGTGCCAGCAGTTACTCGAATCCTAGCTCAAATGAGCAGTTCTTC CASSYSNPSSNEQFF
TRBJ2-3 TRBV4-1 - TRBD1 TGCGCCAGCAGCCAAATAGGGGGCCGTCGCACAGATACGCAGTATTTT CASSQIGGRRTDTQYF
TRBJ2-5 TRBV11-2 once - TGTGCCAGCAGCTTGGATCGAGAGACCCAGTACTTC CASSLDRETQYF
TRBJ2-7 TRBV23-1 - - TGCGCCAGCAGTCGCGGGCTGTACCACTACGAGCAGTACTTC CASSRGLYHYEQYF
TRBJ2-1 TRBV7-9 - TRBD2 TGTGCCAGCAGCAAGGGACTAGCGGGAGGAATGTTCTTC CASSKGLAGGMFF
TRBJ1-2 TRBV7-9 - TRBD1 TGTGCCAGCAGCTTATCAGGGGGCGTTAACTATGGCTACACCTTC CASSLSGGVNYGYTF
TRBJ2-2 TRBV11-2 - TRBD2 TGTGCCAGCAGCCTCCGACTAGCGGGAGGGACCGGGGAGCTGTTTTTT CASSLRLAGGTGELFF
TRBJ1-2 TRBV9 few - TGTGCCAGCAGCCATCCCAACTATGGCTACACCTTC CASSHPNYGYTF
TRBJ1-1 TRBV9 - TRBD1 TGTGCCAGCAGTGGACAGGGCGCTGAAGCTTTCTTT CASSGQGAEAFF
TRBJ1-1 TRBV28 - TRBD1 TGTGCCAGCAACCCGGACAGGGGCTACACTGAAGCTTTCTTT CASNPDRGYTEAFF
TRBJ2-1 TRBV5-1 - - TGCGCCAGCAGCTTGGCGGGTGGCCAGGGACCCTTCTACAATGAGCAGTTCTTC CASSLAGGQGPFYNEQFF
TRBJ1-2 TRBV9 - - TGTGCCAGCAGCGTAGATGGGACCGGGGCTTCCTATGGCTACACCTTC CASSVDGTGASYGYTF
TRBJ1-5 TRBV6-5 - TRBD1 TGTGCCAGCAGTACTATAGACAGGGGGAAACAGCCCCAGCATTTT CASSTIDRGKQPQHF
TRBJ1-6 TRBV28 - TRBD1 TGTGCCAGCAGTCGCCAGGGGGGTCAAAATTCACCCCTCCACTTT CASSRQGGQNSPLHF
TRBJ2-4 TRBV5-1 once - TGCGCCAGCAGCTTGGACAGCAAGAAAAACATTCAGTACTTC CASSLDSKKNIQYF
TRBJ1-5 TRBV6-1 - - TGTGCCAGCAGTGACAGAGAGTACCAGCCCCAGCATTTT CASSDREYQPQHF
TRBJ2-1 TRBV14 - TRBD2 TGTGCCAGCAGCCAAGCTTACGCGGGAGAGTACGGGAATGAGCAGTTCTTC CASSQAYAGEYGNEQFF